This entry describes one T cell receptor beta chain. These data come from a study of control samples from healthy donors and cancer patients. This CDR3 has 17 residues. Germline V CDR1 and CDR2: SGHNT, YYREEE (reference sequence). V lost 4 bases and J 0 bases, leaving 16 bases between the germline ends. Method: immunoSEQ multiplex PCR; TCRdb's copy keeps in-frame clones and lacks some. The sample includes under 450,000 clones, about 93% of them seen just once. The chain links TRBV5-4 to TRBJ2-2; maybe TRBD1 (5 bases). The TCR sequence derives from a man aged 40-55 years with head and neck cancer. The sample taken for sequencing was PBMCs. CDR3: CASSRIPGRANTGELFF. In nucleotides, the CDR3 is TGTGCCAGCAGCCGAATCCCCGGCAGGGCGAACACCGGGGAGCTGTTTTTT.